This is a list of T cell receptor beta chains from one sample in a study of CD4 T cells in relation to SARS-CoV-2 and coronaviruses. Sequencing used immunoSEQ multiplex PCR; TCRdb keeps in-frame clones, though not all of them. The sample lists about 29,000 clones; about 78% were seen once. These TCRs' antigens remain unknown. The material sequenced was CD4+ T cells from PBMCs, cultured in vitro. The receptors here all came from a human donor in good health. Both conserved end residues are part of each CDR3. A D gene is named only where the DNA matches it firmly. The size field is filled for only some rows; it gives once, few, many or a size class.

j_call: TRBJ1-6
d_call: NA
clone_size: few
v_call: TRBV6-6
cdr3_aa: CASSYSLQGNSPLHF
cdr3_nt: TGTGCCAGCAGTTACTCTTTGCAGGGTAATTCACCCCTCCACTTT

j_call: TRBJ2-1
d_call: TRBD2
clone_size: NA
v_call: TRBV19
cdr3_aa: CASSKGLERLGDEQFF
cdr3_nt: TGTGCCAGTAGTAAGGGACTAGAACGGCTGGGGGATGAGCAGTTCTTC

j_call: TRBJ2-2
d_call: TRBD2
clone_size: NA
v_call: TRBV10-3
cdr3_aa: CATAASSGGVNTGELFF
cdr3_nt: TGTGCCACGGCCGCTTCTAGCGGGGGGGTGAACACCGGGGAGCTGTTTTTT

j_call: TRBJ1-4
d_call: TRBD1
clone_size: NA
v_call: TRBV6-5
cdr3_aa: CASNRQGDEKLFF
cdr3_nt: TGTGCCAGCAACCGACAGGGGGATGAAAAACTGTTTTTT

j_call: TRBJ1-6
d_call: NA
clone_size: few
v_call: TRBV5-1
cdr3_aa: CASSLEGDGNSPLHF
cdr3_nt: TGCGCCAGCAGCTTGGAGGGCGACGGGAATTCACCCCTCCACTTT

j_call: TRBJ1-5
d_call: NA
clone_size: NA
v_call: TRBV6-5
cdr3_aa: CASSPGTSSNQPQHF
cdr3_nt: TGTGCCAGCTCCCCCGGGACAAGCAGCAATCAGCCCCAGCATTTT

j_call: TRBJ1-1
d_call: TRBD1
clone_size: NA
v_call: TRBV30
cdr3_aa: CAWSEVSTGWNTEAFF
cdr3_nt: TGTGCCTGGAGTGAAGTCTCGACAGGGTGGAACACTGAAGCTTTCTTT

j_call: TRBJ1-6
d_call: NA
clone_size: NA
v_call: TRBV27
cdr3_aa: CASSLNPSVIGGSPLHF
cdr3_nt: TGTGCCAGCAGTTTAAACCCAAGTGTCATAGGAGGTTCACCCCTCCACTTT

j_call: TRBJ1-4
d_call: NA
clone_size: NA
v_call: TRBV29-1
cdr3_aa: CSVARGATNEKLFF
cdr3_nt: TGCAGCGTTGCGCGGGGGGCGACTAATGAAAAACTGTTTTTT

j_call: TRBJ1-5
d_call: NA
clone_size: few
v_call: TRBV24-1
cdr3_aa: CATSDPGQPQHF
cdr3_nt: TGTGCCACCAGTGACCCCGGTCAGCCCCAGCATTTT

j_call: TRBJ1-6
d_call: NA
clone_size: few
v_call: TRBV6-2/TRBV6-3
cdr3_aa: CASSLDSGSPLHF
cdr3_nt: TGTGCCAGCAGTTTGGACAGCGGGTCACCCCTCCACTTT

j_call: TRBJ2-7
d_call: NA
clone_size: NA
v_call: TRBV5-1
cdr3_aa: CASSLVGGASYEQYF
cdr3_nt: TGCGCCAGCAGCTTGGTGGGGGGGGCCTCCTACGAGCAGTACTTC

j_call: TRBJ2-3
d_call: NA
clone_size: NA
v_call: TRBV7-9
cdr3_aa: CASSSRLEATDTQYF
cdr3_nt: TGTGCCAGCAGCTCACGACTAGAGGCAACAGATACGCAGTATTTT

j_call: TRBJ2-1
d_call: NA
clone_size: NA
v_call: TRBV5-1
cdr3_aa: CASRREGKTHNEQFF
cdr3_nt: TGCGCCAGCAGGAGAGAAGGCAAAACTCACAATGAGCAGTTCTTC

j_call: TRBJ2-2
d_call: NA
clone_size: few
v_call: TRBV9
cdr3_aa: CASSGGRGTGELFF
cdr3_nt: TGTGCCAGCAGCGGGGGGAGGGGGACCGGGGAGCTGTTTTTT

j_call: TRBJ2-3
d_call: NA
clone_size: few
v_call: TRBV12-5
cdr3_aa: CASGLVIWEDRLTFTDTQYF
cdr3_nt: TGTGCTAGTGGTTTGGTAATATGGGAAGACAGGCTTACCTTCACAGATACGCAGTATTTT

j_call: TRBJ2-2
d_call: NA
clone_size: NA
v_call: TRBV7-2
cdr3_aa: CASSLWHTGELFF
cdr3_nt: TGTGCCAGCAGCTTATGGCACACCGGGGAGCTGTTTTTT

j_call: TRBJ2-1
d_call: NA
clone_size: NA
v_call: TRBV19
cdr3_aa: CASSLTSGSEAAQFF
cdr3_nt: TGTGCCAGTAGCCTGACGAGCGGCTCGGAGGCAGCTCAGTTCTTC

j_call: TRBJ1-6
d_call: NA
clone_size: NA
v_call: TRBV3-1/TRBV3-2
cdr3_aa: CASSQGGSSYNSPLHF
cdr3_nt: TGTGCCAGCAGCCAAGGGGGAAGCTCCTATAATTCACCCCTCCACTTT

j_call: TRBJ2-2
d_call: TRBD1
clone_size: few
v_call: TRBV10-3
cdr3_aa: CAIRGDSNTGELFF
cdr3_nt: TGTGCCATCAGGGGGGACAGTAACACCGGGGAGCTGTTTTTT

j_call: TRBJ2-7
d_call: TRBD2
clone_size: few
v_call: TRBV7-6
cdr3_aa: CASSLGAGGTYEQYF
cdr3_nt: TGTGCCAGCAGCTTAGGGGCGGGAGGGACCTACGAGCAGTACTTC

j_call: TRBJ1-2
d_call: NA
clone_size: few
v_call: TRBV27
cdr3_aa: CASRPSGDYGYTF
cdr3_nt: TGTGCCAGCAGGCCGTCAGGAGACTATGGCTACACCTTC